This entry lists 4 T cell receptor beta chains sequenced from one sample in a study of blood T cell repertoires in COVID-19. The repertoire was sequenced with immunoSEQ multiplex PCR; TCRdb's copy has only in-frame clones and lacks some. The data show 350,000 or so clones, 90% seen once. Sequenced: peripheral blood. The receptors originated from a man between 18 and 35 years old with active or convalescent COVID-19.

This chain links TRBV6-5 with TRBJ2-4; 7 positions match TRBD1. Germline trimming cut 6 bases from V and 9 bases from J; bases unmatched to any gene: 8. This CDR3 has 13 amino acids. Looked up from germline, CDR1 is MNHEY and CDR2 is SVGAGI. The CDR3 DNA is TGTGCCAGCAGGGGGACGGACAGGAGCATTCAGTACTTC. This gives the protein CASRGTDRSIQYF.

On this clone: In the same sample, other DNA sequences code for this CDR3. This chain uses TRBV6-5 with TRBJ2-2, with 8 bases matching TRBD1. The CDR3 is 15 residues long. Germline values: CDR1 MNHEY, CDR2 SVGAGI. The V segment lost 8 bases and the J segment 6 bases; nucleotides outside the gene matches: 11. CDR3 residues: CASVPGTGPAGELFF. The CDR3 region has the DNA TGTGCCAGCGTTCCCGGGACAGGTCCCGCCGGGGAGCTGTTTTTT.

The chain is built from TRBV29-1 and TRBJ2-2, with 7 bases aligning to TRBD1. The germline CDR1 and CDR2 sequences are SQVTM and ANQGSEA. This CDR3 comprises 19 residues. The V and J ends lost 0 bases and 4 bases, in that order; junction bases with no gene match: 17. CDR3 DNA: TGCAGCGTTGAAGATCTTCAGTTGTGGCAGGGGGTCGCCACCGGGGAGCTGTTTTTT. Translating it yields CSVEDLQLWQGVATGELFF.

The chain couples TRBV24-1 to TRBJ2-2; 8 bases match TRBD2. Trimming removed 7 bases from V and 1 base from J; junction bases left unmatched: 10. There are 17 residues in the CDR3. Germline CDR1 reads KGHDR; CDR2 reads SFDVKD. CDR3 nucleotide sequence: TGTGCCACCAGCTACGGGAGGGCCTTAGAGAACACCGGGGAGCTGTTTTTT. Protein sequence: CATSYGRALENTGELFF.